This is a list of T cell receptor beta chains from one sample in a study of blood T cell repertoires in COVID-19. The data were produced by immunoSEQ multiplex PCR, yet TCRdb's version contains in-frame clones alone and is incomplete. The table records fewer than 350,000 clones, around 90% of them present only once. Sequencing was carried out using PBMCs or T cells enriched from blood (not recorded which). Source of these receptors: a woman in her late teens or twenties with acute COVID-19. Each CDR3 is given with its conserved first and last residue. Fields, in order: clone size, J gene, D gene, V gene, CDR3 protein, CDR3 DNA. A D gene is named only where the DNA matches it firmly. Rows may omit the clone size; those that give it use once, few, many or a size class.

clone size: -
J gene: TRBJ2-7
D gene: TRBD2
V gene: TRBV5-4
CDR3 protein: CASSFRFEAGVGYEQYF
CDR3 DNA: TGTGCCAGCAGCTTCAGGTTCGAAGCGGGAGTTGGGTACGAGCAGTACTTC

clone size: once
J gene: TRBJ2-1
D gene: TRBD2
V gene: TRBV27
CDR3 protein: CASSLSGSGSVDEQFF
CDR3 DNA: TGTGCCAGCAGTTTATCCGGTAGCGGGAGTGTAGATGAGCAGTTCTTC

clone size: -
J gene: TRBJ2-1
D gene: -
V gene: TRBV7-8
CDR3 protein: CASSRQYNEQFF
CDR3 DNA: TGTGCCAGCTCAAGACAGTACAATGAGCAGTTCTTC

clone size: -
J gene: TRBJ2-3
D gene: TRBD1
V gene: TRBV4-1
CDR3 protein: CASRLTGVPDTQYF
CDR3 DNA: TGCGCCAGCAGGTTAACAGGGGTGCCGGATACGCAGTATTTT

clone size: -
J gene: TRBJ2-2
D gene: -
V gene: TRBV30
CDR3 protein: CAWSVGQPNTGELFF
CDR3 DNA: TGTGCCTGGAGTGTTGGGCAGCCGAACACCGGGGAGCTGTTTTTT

clone size: -
J gene: TRBJ1-6
D gene: -
V gene: TRBV19
CDR3 protein: CASSPREEQAPLHF
CDR3 DNA: TGTGCCAGTAGCCCGCGGGAGGAGCAGGCACCCCTCCACTTT

clone size: -
J gene: TRBJ2-1
D gene: -
V gene: TRBV6-5
CDR3 protein: CASTPQGNPKQFF
CDR3 DNA: TGTGCCAGCACCCCTCAGGGGAACCCCAAGCAGTTCTTC

clone size: -
J gene: TRBJ1-5
D gene: -
V gene: TRBV4-1
CDR3 protein: CASSQGRLGGQPQHF
CDR3 DNA: TGCGCCAGCAGCCAAGGACGGCTGGGGGGTCAGCCCCAGCATTTT

clone size: -
J gene: TRBJ1-1
D gene: -
V gene: TRBV6-2/TRBV6-3
CDR3 protein: CASTPQGRGTEAFF
CDR3 DNA: TGTGCCAGCACCCCCCAAGGCCGCGGCACTGAAGCTTTCTTT

clone size: -
J gene: TRBJ2-7
D gene: TRBD1
V gene: TRBV9
CDR3 protein: CASSVGTGYSYEQYF
CDR3 DNA: TGTGCCAGCAGCGTAGGGACAGGTTACTCCTACGAGCAGTACTTC

clone size: -
J gene: TRBJ2-7
D gene: -
V gene: TRBV7-8
CDR3 protein: CASSTNPLAYEQYF
CDR3 DNA: TGTGCCAGCAGCACAAACCCGTTGGCCTACGAGCAGTACTTC

clone size: -
J gene: TRBJ2-1
D gene: TRBD2
V gene: TRBV12-3/TRBV12-4
CDR3 protein: CASSLVSSGVQFF
CDR3 DNA: TGTGCCAGCAGTTTAGTTTCTAGCGGAGTGCAGTTCTTC